This T cell receptor (beta chain) was identified in a study of blood T cell repertoires in COVID-19. The data were produced by immunoSEQ multiplex PCR, yet TCRdb's version contains in-frame clones alone and is incomplete. The repertoire holds about 39,000 clones, with 80% to 90% as singletons. Per the germline V gene, CDR1 is SGDLS and CDR2 is YYNGEE. There are 15 residues in the CDR3. Trimming pared 5 bases from V and 8 bases from J, leaving 19 bases between. This clone was recorded a few times. Sequencing input: peripheral blood. This sequence joins TRBV9 and TRBJ1-4, with a weak D call TRBD1 (5 bases). The TCR comes from a man between 50 and 59 years old with active or convalescent COVID-19. DNA of the CDR3: TGTGCCAGCAGTGACCGTGGGGCCCCAAGGGAAAAACTGTTTTTT. Protein: CASSDRGAPREKLFF.